The 19 T cell receptor beta chains reported below all come from one sample, sequenced in a study of human T cells and chemical hapten exposure (dated by TCRdb to 2020 to 2023). The library was generated by RACE. This sample was sequenced with a NextSeq 500. Clones were called with MiXCR by TCRdb after fastp trimmed the public reads at Q25, and only in-frame beta chains were retained. For every CDR3 protein sequence, its rows merge into one entry that carries the most common genes and DNA. This sample gives under 75,000 distinct CDR3 sequences in total; around 10% of them show up just once. Of the sample, roughly 1.3% falls within the top ten clones. Per the publication, the time point label means: patch test 3, about 24 weeks after DPC sensitization. Taken with the paper, the label for treatment or condition translates to: therapeutic diphenylcyclopropenone sensitization with weekly scalp DPC. The input for sequencing was whole blood, taken in connection with sensitization to the hapten diphenylcyclopropenone (DPC). These receptors were obtained from a woman in her forties or fifties with alopecia areata. Some clones in this sample may be carry-over from other donors' samples.

There are many counts of this clonotype. V is TRBV3-1 and J is TRBJ2-1; D remains unclear. V was cut by 4 bases and J by 4 bases, with 5 bases left in between. CDR3 length: 12 residues. Germline V gene sequence: CDR1 LGHDT, CDR2 YNNKEL (reference sequence). The CDR3 DNA reads as TGTGCCAGCAGCCCCGCGTACAATGAGCAGTTCTTC. This sequence encodes CASSPAYNEQFF.

This clonotype was seen more than once but under ten times. The CDR3 is CASCRERDQPQHF. CDR3 DNA sequence: TGTGCCAGCTGCAGGGAACGGGATCAGCCCCAGCATTTT. The rearrangement joins TRBV2 to TRBJ1-5; D might be TRBD1 (5 bases). This CDR3 comprises 13 residues. Germline lookup yields CDR1 SNHLY and CDR2 FYNNEI. The germline V and J ends were trimmed by 8 bases and 5 bases, with 13 bases remaining between them.

There are many counts of this clonotype. The rearrangement joins TRBV20-1 to TRBJ1-1; D uncertain. The CDR3 is 13 residues long. CDR1 DFQATT and CDR2 SNEGSKA come from the germline V gene (reference sequence). The V end lost 5 bases, the J end lost 2 bases, and 12 bases lay between the germline ends. CDR3 sequence reads: CSAQTDLNTEAFF. The CDR3 DNA reads TGCAGTGCTCAGACCGATCTTAACACTGAAGCTTTCTTT.

The rearrangement links TRBV27 to TRBJ2-7; 12 bases map to TRBD2. V lost 5 bases to trimming and J lost 2 bases; unmatched junction nucleotides: 4. Germline V gene sequence: CDR1 MNHEY, CDR2 SMNVEV (reference sequence). This CDR3 contains 15 residues. The CDR3 reads CASSAGLAGTYEQYF. The CDR3 nucleotides are TGTGCCAGCAGTGCAGGACTAGCGGGGACCTACGAGCAGTACTTC.

CDR3 DNA sequence: TGTGCCAGCAGCTTAGGGGGACTTTCTGGGGCCAACGTCCTGACTTTC. It yields the protein CASSLGGLSGANVLTF. V gene TRBV7-2 combines with J gene TRBJ2-6, with D maybe TRBD2 (6 bases). The CDR3 extends over 16 amino acids. The V gene lost 1 base and the J gene lost 1 base, with 8 bases spanning the gap. CDR1 and CDR2 from the germline V gene are SGHTA and FQGNSA.

Only a few counts were recorded for this clonotype. The V gene is TRBV18, the J gene TRBJ2-5; D gene ambiguous. Germline V gene lookup returns CDR1 KGHSH and CDR2 LQKENI. This CDR3 is built from 13 residues. V was clipped by 0 bases and J by 2 bases, with 4 bases between them. The CDR3 loop reads CASSPPMQETQYF. CDR3 nucleotide sequence: TGTGCCAGCTCACCACCGATGCAAGAGACCCAGTACTTC.

J is TRBJ2-2 and V is TRBV7-2; D is possibly TRBD2 (6 bases). Trimming stripped 5 bases from V and 2 bases from J, with 9 bases between. The CDR3 consists of 14 residues. Germline-derived CDR1 and CDR2 are SGHTA and FQGNSA. The CDR3 bases are TGTGCCAGCAGCCGGGACTTCAACACCGGGGAGCTGTTTTTT. Translation: CASSRDFNTGELFF.

This clonotype was counted ten times or more. V and J are TRBV19 and TRBJ1-5; D unresolved. Trimming stripped 3 bases from V and 4 bases from J, with 7 bases between. Germline loops: CDR1 LNHDA, CDR2 SQIVND (reference sequence). CDR3 length: 13 amino acids. The CDR3 DNA reads TGTGCCAGTAGTATCCGGGAGAATCAGCCCCAGCATTTT. As protein: CASSIRENQPQHF.

This clonotype was seen at least ten times. The chain employs TRBV7-8 and TRBJ1-3, with D uncertain. The germline gives CDR1 SGHVS, CDR2 FQNEAQ. The germline V and J ends were trimmed by 3 bases and 0 bases, with 21 bases remaining between them. This CDR3 comprises 19 residues. CDR3 sequence reads: CASSFLVVAPTSSGNTIYF. The CDR3 DNA is TGTGCCAGCAGCTTTTTGGTAGTTGCCCCCACGTCCTCTGGAAACACCATATATTTT.

This clonotype was seen many times. The chain joins TRBV5-1 to TRBJ2-1, with TRBD2 matching 10 bases. This CDR3 has 16 residues. Germline V CDR1 and CDR2: SGHRS, YFSETQ. After removal of 1 base from V and 9 bases from J, the junction contained 10 bases not matched to a gene. The CDR3 is CASSLTVLAGAGEQFF. The CDR3 DNA is TGCGCCAGCAGCTTGACGGTCCTAGCGGGAGCGGGTGAGCAGTTCTTC.

The rearrangement links TRBV2 to TRBJ2-7; either TRBD1 or TRBD2 may fit D (5 bases each). Per germline, CDR1 SNHLY and CDR2 FYNNEI. V was clipped by 8 bases and J by 2 bases, with 10 bases between them. The CDR3 extends over 12 amino acids. The CDR3 region is CASRRDPYEQYF. DNA for the CDR3: TGTGCCAGCCGCCGGGACCCCTACGAGCAGTACTTC.

There are many counts of this clonotype. The chain joins TRBV14 to TRBJ2-3; a weak D match, TRBD1 (6 bases). The ends were cut back, 0 bases at V and 3 bases at J, with 13 bases in the middle. Germline V gene sequence: CDR1 SGHDN, CDR2 FVKESK. The CDR3 runs to 16 residues. CDR3 in DNA: TGTGCCAGCAGCCAAGACACAGGGATCTGGACAGATACGCAGTATTTT. Its protein product is CASSQDTGIWTDTQYF.

The genes are TRBV9 and TRBJ2-1; 8 bases are shared with TRBD1. From germline, CDR1 is SGDLS and CDR2 YYNGEE. The J segment lost 2 bases and the V segment lost 4 bases, leaving 8 bases of the junction unmatched. This CDR3 has 16 amino acids. The CDR3 protein is CASSTHARGPYNEQFF. CDR3 sequence (DNA): TGTGCCAGCAGCACCCACGCCAGGGGGCCCTACAATGAGCAGTTCTTC.

This clonotype was found many times. The V call is TRBV20-1, the J call TRBJ1-5; 8 positions agree with TRBD1. In germline, CDR1 is DFQATT, CDR2 SNEGSKA (reference sequence). V dropped 4 bases and J dropped 6; count of bases not matched to a gene: 5. This CDR3 is 13 amino acids long. CDR3: CSAKRTGSQPQHF. Here the CDR3 DNA reads TGCAGTGCTAAAAGGACAGGGTCTCAGCCCCAGCATTTT.

This clonotype was recorded a few times. The chain combines TRBV24-1 with TRBJ2-2; tentatively, D is TRBD1 (5 bases). The CDR3 has 16 residues. Germline-derived CDR1 and CDR2 are KGHDR and SFDVKD. V was shortened by 7 bases and J by 3 bases, with 17 bases between the two germline ends. CDR3 loop: CATSTTAGMDTGELFF. CDR3 bases: TGTGCCACCAGCACGACAGCCGGAATGGACACCGGGGAGCTGTTTTTT.

This clonotype was observed many times. V is TRBV3-1 and J is TRBJ2-1; 7 bases fit TRBD1. This CDR3 is 15 amino acids long. Germline V gene sequence: CDR1 LGHDT, CDR2 YNNKEL (reference sequence). V shed 0 bases, J shed 4 bases, and the junction held 3 bases outside the gene matches. The CDR3 bases are TGTGCCAGCAGCCAAGATAAGGGGGCATACAATGAGCAGTTCTTC. Its protein is CASSQDKGAYNEQFF.

The CDR3 nucleotides are TGTGCCAGCAGCAAGCGGGGCGGGAACTCTGGGGCCAACGTCCTGACTTTC. Protein product: CASSKRGGNSGANVLTF. The V call is TRBV12-3 or TRBV12-4, the J call TRBJ2-6; the match to TRBD2 covers 7 bases. The CDR3 runs to 17 residues. V lost 6 bases, J lost 0 bases, and 8 bases stayed unmatched.

The chain recombines TRBV18 with TRBJ1-1; D possibly corresponds to TRBD1 (6 bases). Germline V gene lookup returns CDR1 KGHSH and CDR2 LQKENI. The CDR3 covers 14 residues. V shed 2 bases and J shed 0 bases, with 7 bases lying between them. In DNA form, the CDR3 reads TGTGCCAGCTCACCAGCAGGGGTGAACACTGAAGCTTTCTTT. Its translation is CASSPAGVNTEAFF.

The V call is TRBV10-3, the J call TRBJ1-1; D not resolved. CDR3 length: 11 residues. The V gene's germline CDR1 is ENHRY and CDR2 SYGVKD. Trimming pared 3 bases from V and 4 bases from J, leaving 3 bases between. CDR3 DNA sequence: TGTGCCATCAGTGATGTCACTGAAGCTTTCTTT. Amino acid sequence: CAISDVTEAFF.